The 10 T cell receptor beta chains below all came from one sample that was sequenced in a study of shared clonotypes between healthy human individuals. Clones were sequenced by immunoSEQ multiplex PCR, and TCRdb holds only the in-frame ones, with some missing. The sample has hundreds of thousands of clones, roughly 95% seen once. In the naive CD8 group, cells lacked CD45RO and were positively selected for CCR7, so terminally differentiated effector memory CD45RA+ cells were left out. Sequencing was done on a sample of naive CD8+ T cells sorted from blood. These receptors were taken from a woman in her 30s in good health.

The gene calls are TRBV9 and TRBJ2-1; 9 bases are a match to TRBD2. This CDR3 is 15 amino acids long. Germline assignment: CDR1 SGDLS and CDR2 YYNGEE. Losses at the gene ends were 4 bases for V and 10 bases for J; bases not matched to a gene: 12. CDR3 amino acids: CASSPPLAGEGEQFF. The CDR3 bases are TGTGCCAGCAGCCCGCCGTTAGCGGGAGAGGGGGAGCAGTTCTTC. Variable domain in full (rest from reference TRBV9 and TRBJ2-1): DSGVTQTPKHLITATGQRVTLRCSPRSGDLSVYWYQQSLDQGLQFLIQYYNGEERAKGNILERFSAQQFPDLHSELNLSSLELGDSALYFCASSPPLAGEGEQFFGPGTRLTVL.

The chain couples TRBV27 to TRBJ2-4; D ambiguous. CDR1 is MNHEY and CDR2 is SMNVEV in the germline V gene (reference sequence). CDR3 length equals 14 residues. V was clipped by 2 bases and J by 0 bases, with 5 bases between them. DNA of the CDR3: TGTGCCAGCAGTTTACGGCTAGCCAAAAACATTCAGTACTTC. This codes for CASSLRLAKNIQYF.

The rearrangement links TRBV5-4 to TRBJ2-1, with 8 bases fitting TRBD2. Germline V gives CDR1 SGHNT, CDR2 YYREEE (reference sequence). V gave up 4 bases and J gave up 8 bases; unmatched junction bases: 8. The CDR3 contains 14 residues. The CDR3 protein is CASSPGLVIYEQFF. The CDR3 bases are TGTGCCAGCAGCCCGGGACTAGTGATTTATGAGCAGTTCTTC. The full variable domain, its missing parts supplied by reference TRBV5-4 and TRBJ2-1, is ETGVTQSPTHLIKTRGQQVTLRCSSQSGHNTVSWYQQALGQGPQFIFQYYREEENGRGNFPPRFSGLQFPNYSSELNVNALELDDSALYLCASSPGLVIYEQFFGPGTRLTVL.

This chain uses TRBV7-6 with TRBJ2-1; 7 nucleotides match TRBD1. With V trimmed by 7 bases and J by 7 bases, 10 bases remained unmatched. Germline V gene lookup returns CDR1 SGHVS and CDR2 FNYEAQ. The CDR3 length is 14 residues. CDR3 protein: CASNDQGVENEQFF. In nucleotides, the CDR3 is TGTGCCAGCAACGATCAGGGGGTCGAAAATGAGCAGTTCTTC.

V is TRBV6-5 and J is TRBJ2-7; tentative D call: TRBD1 (6 bases). The CDR3 is made up of 13 amino acids. Germline lookup yields CDR1 MNHEY and CDR2 SVGAGI. V lost 4 bases to trimming and J lost 2 bases, with 9 bases between them. The CDR3 bases are TGTGCCAGCAGTTTAGGGGACACCTACGAGCAGTACTTC. Its protein is CASSLGDTYEQYF.

The CDR3 is CASGTATYNEQFF. CDR3 nucleotides: TGTGCCAGCGGAACGGCAACCTACAATGAGCAGTTCTTC. The chain employs TRBV7-3 and TRBJ2-1; D ambiguous. Trimming stripped 8 bases from V and 2 bases from J, with 10 bases between. Germline V gene sequence: CDR1 SGHTA, CDR2 FQGTGA. This CDR3 comprises 13 residues. The full variable domain, its missing parts supplied by reference TRBV7-3 and TRBJ2-1, is GAGVSQTPSNKVTEKGKYVELRCDPISGHTALYWYRQSLGQGPEFLIYFQGTGAADDSGLPNDRFFAVRPEGSVSTLKIQRTERGDSAVYLCASGTATYNEQFFGPGTRLTVL.

The genes are TRBV6-5 and TRBJ2-7; D is possibly TRBD2 (5 bases). CDR3 length equals 12 residues. Per germline, CDR1 MNHEY and CDR2 SVGAGI. V lost 6 bases to trimming and J lost 3 bases, with 9 bases between them. The CDR3 bases are TGTGCCAGCAGCGGTGAGGGCTACGAGCAGTACTTC. This gives the protein CASSGEGYEQYF.

CDR3 sequence: CASSSTSLAVFYEQYF. The CDR3, as DNA: TGTGCCAGCAGTTCGACCTCACTAGCGGTTTTCTACGAGCAGTACTTC. The rearrangement uses TRBV27 and TRBJ2-7; TRBD2 aligns across 8 bases. Germline assignment: CDR1 MNHEY and CDR2 SMNVEV (reference sequence). The CDR3 is 16 amino acids. V lost 4 bases to trimming and J lost 3 bases; unmatched junction nucleotides: 11.

This chain links TRBV5-4 with TRBJ2-1; 7 nucleotides align to TRBD1. The CDR3 spans 14 residues. After removal of 4 bases from V and 5 bases from J, the junction contained 6 bases not matched to a gene. The germline gives CDR1 SGHNT, CDR2 YYREEE (reference sequence). The CDR3 protein is CASSQPGQNNEQFF. The CDR3 DNA is TGTGCCAGCAGCCAGCCGGGACAGAACAATGAGCAGTTCTTC. Variable domain in full (rest from reference TRBV5-4 and TRBJ2-1): ETGVTQSPTHLIKTRGQQVTLRCSSQSGHNTVSWYQQALGQGPQFIFQYYREEENGRGNFPPRFSGLQFPNYSSELNVNALELDDSALYLCASSQPGQNNEQFFGPGTRLTVL.

This chain links TRBV11-2 with TRBJ1-4; D is perhaps TRBD1 (6 bases). This CDR3 is 14 amino acids long. Germline CDR1 and CDR2: SGHAT and FQNNGV. The germline V and J ends were trimmed by 4 bases and 7 bases, with 13 bases remaining between them. The CDR3 DNA is TGTGCCAGCAGCTGGGGGGCGCGTAGTGAAAAACTGTTTTTT. Protein: CASSWGARSEKLFF. The full variable domain, in which reference TRBV11-2 and TRBJ1-4 provide the parts outside the CDR3, is EAGVAQSPRYKIIEKRQSVAFWCNPISGHATLYWYQQILGQGPKLLIQFQNNGVVDDSQLPKDRFSAERLKGVDSTLKIQPAKLEDSAVYLCASSWGARSEKLFFGSGTQLSVL.